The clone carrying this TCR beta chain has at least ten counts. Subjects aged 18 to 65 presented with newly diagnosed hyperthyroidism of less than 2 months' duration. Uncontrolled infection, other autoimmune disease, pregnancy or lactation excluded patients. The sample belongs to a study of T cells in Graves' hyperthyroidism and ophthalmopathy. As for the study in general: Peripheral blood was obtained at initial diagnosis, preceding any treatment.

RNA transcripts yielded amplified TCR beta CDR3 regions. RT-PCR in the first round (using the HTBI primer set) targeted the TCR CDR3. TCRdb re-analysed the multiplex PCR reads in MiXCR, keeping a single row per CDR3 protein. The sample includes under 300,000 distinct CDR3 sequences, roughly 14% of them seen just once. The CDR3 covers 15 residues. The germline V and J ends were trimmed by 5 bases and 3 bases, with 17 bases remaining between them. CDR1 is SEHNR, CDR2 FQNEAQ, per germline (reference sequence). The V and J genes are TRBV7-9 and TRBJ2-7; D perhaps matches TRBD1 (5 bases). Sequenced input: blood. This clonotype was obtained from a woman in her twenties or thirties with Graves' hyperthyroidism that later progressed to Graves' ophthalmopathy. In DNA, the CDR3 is TGTGCCAGCAGCCAAGAAGGCGGAGACAGCTACGAGCAGTACTTC. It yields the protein CASSQEGGDSYEQYF.